The clone carrying this T cell receptor (beta chain) was seen more than once but under ten times. TCRdb re-derived calls from the 5' RACE reads in MiXCR, one entry per CDR3 protein. Here the sample spans about 300,000 distinct CDR3 sequences, around 6.8% being singletons. Per germline, CDR1 MNHEY and CDR2 SMNVEV (reference sequence). CDR3 size: 16 residues. V lost 0 bases to trimming and J lost 3 bases, with 13 bases between them. The data were taken from a study of T cells after yellow fever vaccination. Overall study: Any fraction with a low cell number was prepared using SMART-Seq v4 Ultra Low Input.

This material consisted of PBMCs, taken roughly 46 days after the first yellow fever vaccination. The TCR originated in a man aged 18 to 30 who received the YFV17D yellow fever vaccine. The chain combines TRBV27 with TRBJ2-3; D is perhaps TRBD2 (6 bases). The CDR3 sequence is CASSLSYGSTTDTQYF. DNA of the CDR3: TGTGCCAGCAGTTTATCGTACGGGAGCACGACAGATACGCAGTATTTT.